The source of this TCR beta chain is a study of cytomegalovirus exposure and HLA in healthy donors. Overall study findings and caveats: Data from an earlier analysis indicated that most TCR beta V segments were productive either about 87% or about 30% of the time.

For this clone: What it binds is not known.

Both 60 Vbeta primers and 13 Jbeta primers went into the PCR. Only in-frame clones appear in the TCRdb table, and some are missing; sequencing was by immunoSEQ multiplex PCR. Of about 150,000 clones in the sample, 84% were seen once. The sample comprised PBMCs. This sequence originates from a boy aged 2 to 10 in good health and CMV-seronegative.

CDR3 residues: CASSTDSSYNSPLHF. CDR3 DNA: TGTGCCAGCAGTACCGACAGCTCCTATAATTCACCCCTCCACTTT. V gene TRBV6-1 combines with J gene TRBJ1-6; perhaps TRBD1 as D (5 bases). The CDR3 is 15 residues long. Germline V lookup: CDR1 MNHNS, CDR2 SASEGT. Between the trimmed V and J ends, which lost 5 bases and 0 bases, there was a span of 8 bases.